The TCR beta chain under discussion was sequenced for a study of high-grade serous ovarian cancer treatment subgroups. Study-level information: On average, 14,192 reads and thousands of unique TCR beta rearrangements were obtained per sample.

Germline CDR1 reads MNHNS; CDR2 reads SASEGT. There are 15 residues in the CDR3. The ends were cut back, 4 bases at V and 7 bases at J, with 17 bases in the middle. Tumor samples were obtained before definitive surgery or chemotherapy. Clones were read by immunoSEQ multiplex PCR, and TCRdb kept only the in-frame ones, dropping some. The sample consists of about 12,000 clones, 80% to 90% of them appearing once. The V call is TRBV6-1, the J call TRBJ2-1, with D perhaps matching TRBD2 (7 bases). The sample consisted of tumor tissue. The TCR sequence derives from a human donor with high-grade serous ovarian cancer. For the CDR3, the DNA is TGTGCCAGCAGTGTGGAGGGGGGGGCCCCAAATGAGCAGTTCTTC. It yields the protein CASSVEGGAPNEQFF.